The 10 T cell receptor beta chains presented below share a single source sample, sequenced in a study of OX40 agonist ivuxolimab in advanced cancers. The assay was immunoSEQ multiplex PCR, and TCRdb's table has in-frame clones only and misses some. Of tens of thousands of clones listed, 85% to 90% are singletons. This specimen was CD4+ or CD8+ T cells sorted from blood, taken in a trial of the OX40 agonist ivuxolimab. The source of these receptors is an adult with an advanced solid tumor such as melanoma, head and neck, liver or kidney cancer.

The genes are TRBV27 and TRBJ1-5, with D tentatively TRBD1 (5 bases). Looked up from germline, CDR1 is MNHEY and CDR2 is SMNVEV (reference sequence). The CDR3 is 13 residues long. V gave up 4 bases and J gave up 3 bases, with 7 bases separating them. CDR3 loop: CASSSQDNQPQHF. CDR3 in DNA: TGTGCCAGCAGTTCACAGGACAATCAGCCCCAGCATTTT.

The V gene is TRBV7-3, the J gene TRBJ2-1; 7 nucleotides line up with TRBD1. Germline CDR1 and CDR2: SGHTA and FQGTGA. J gave up 5 bases and V 0 bases, and 7 bases lay outside the gene matches. The CDR3 is made up of 16 amino acids. CDR3 region: CASSLTGGDLNNEQFF. CDR3 nucleotides: TGTGCCAGCAGCTTAACAGGGGGCGATCTCAACAATGAGCAGTTCTTC.

The chain combines TRBV10-3 with TRBJ2-7; TRBD1 aligns across 8 bases. V shed 6 bases, J shed 3 bases, and the junction held 10 bases outside the gene matches. The CDR3 is 15 amino acids. Germline CDR1 reads ENHRY; CDR2 reads SYGVKD. The CDR3 coding sequence is TGTGCCATCAGCTCTTCAGGACAGGGAATCTACGAGCAGTACTTC. Its translation: CAISSSGQGIYEQYF.

The chain combines TRBV2 with TRBJ1-2; D is undetermined. The V gene's germline CDR1 is SNHLY and CDR2 FYNNEI. V was clipped by 7 bases and J by 4 bases, with 10 bases between them. The CDR3 is 12 residues long. This CDR3 reads CASIVTAYGYTF. The CDR3 DNA sequence: TGTGCCAGCATCGTCACAGCCTATGGCTACACCTTC.

This clone occurred a few times. V usage is TRBV7-3 and J usage is TRBJ2-1, with TRBD2 matching over 12 bases. Germline values: CDR1 SGHTA, CDR2 FQGTGA. Trimming took 4 bases from V and 7 from J; bases not matched to a gene: 5. The CDR3 loop spans 15 amino acids. In DNA, the CDR3 is TGTGCCAGCAGCTCATCCGGACTAGCGGGGAATGAGCAGTTCTTC. Amino acids: CASSSSGLAGNEQFF.

V gene TRBV7-3 combines with J gene TRBJ2-2; 10 positions match TRBD2. V shed 4 bases and J 5 bases; nucleotides not matched to a gene: 4. The CDR3 runs 15 residues. Looked up from germline, CDR1 is SGHTA and CDR2 is FQGTGA. CDR3 protein: CASSSQRGGTGELFF. The CDR3 coding sequence is TGTGCCAGCAGCTCCCAGCGGGGGGGTACCGGGGAGCTGTTTTTT.

The rearrangement joins TRBV19 to TRBJ2-7; D not resolved. This CDR3 is built from 13 residues. Trimming cost V 1 base and J 2 bases, with 6 bases left between them. The V gene's germline CDR1 is LNHDA and CDR2 SQIVND (reference sequence). CDR3 nucleotides: TGTGCCAGTAGTATAGTTTTTGCCTACGAGCAGTACTTC. Encoded protein: CASSIVFAYEQYF.

The CDR3 DNA is TGTGCCAGCCGCTTCGGGTGGATGAACACTGAAGCTTTCTTT. Residues: CASRFGWMNTEAFF. V usage is TRBV27 and J usage is TRBJ1-1, with no clear D. The germline CDR1 and CDR2 sequences are MNHEY and SMNVEV (reference sequence). The CDR3 consists of 14 residues. V was trimmed by 8 bases and J by 0 bases, leaving 13 bases between them.

V is TRBV5-1 and J is TRBJ1-4, with no clear D. V lost 3 bases and J 0 bases, leaving 15 bases between the germline ends. Germline V gene data show CDR1 as SGHRS and CDR2 as YFSETQ. This CDR3 is 17 amino acids long. CDR3 region: CASSSEIPGATNEKLFF. CDR3 nucleotides: TGCGCCAGCAGCTCCGAAATCCCGGGTGCAACTAATGAAAAACTGTTTTTT. The whole variable domain, remainder taken from reference TRBV5-1 and TRBJ1-4, is KAGVTQTPRYLIKTRGQQVTLSCSPISGHRSVSWYQQTPGQGLQFLFEYFSETQRNKGNFPGRFSGRQFSNSRSEMNVSTLELGDSALYLCASSSEIPGATNEKLFFGSGTQLSVL.

The chain recombines TRBV5-4 with TRBJ1-3; D is possibly TRBD1 (6 bases). The CDR3 spans 15 residues. V lost 2 bases, J lost 4 bases, and 13 bases lay in between. Per the germline V gene, CDR1 is SGHNT and CDR2 is YYREEE (reference sequence). CDR3 DNA: TGTGCCAGCAGCTTCCTTGGGGGGGGCGGAAACACCATATATTTT. It specifies CASSFLGGGGNTIYF.